These 25 T cell receptor beta chains came from one sample sequenced in a study of T cells in Graves' hyperthyroidism and ophthalmopathy. TCR beta CDR3 regions were amplified from RNA. A set of HTBI primers served as the primers for a first-round RT-PCR of the TCR CDR3. A single record per CDR3 protein comes from TCRdb applying MiXCR to the multiplex PCR reads. Of 250,000 to 300,000 distinct CDR3 sequences in the sample, about 15% are singletons; the top ten hold around 30%. Sequenced: blood. These receptors all stem from a woman aged 45-65 years with Graves' hyperthyroidism that later progressed to Graves' ophthalmopathy.

A few counts support this clonotype. CDR3 amino acids: CSAGVGDTQYF. CDR3 DNA sequence: TGTTCGGCGGGAGTAGGAGATACGCAGTATTTT. This chain uses TRBV27 with TRBJ2-3; 7 bases agree with TRBD2. Germline V gene lookup returns CDR1 MNHEY and CDR2 SMNVEV (reference sequence). CDR3 size: 11 residues.

This clonotype was observed many times. V and J are TRBV5-1 and TRBJ1-1; possible D gene TRBD1, 6 bases. In germline, CDR1 is SGHRS, CDR2 YFSETQ. The CDR3 sequence is 16 residues long. V lost 0 bases and J lost 5, with 17 bases in between. CDR3 region: CASSLEPAGAGTEAFF. The CDR3 DNA sequence: TGCGCCAGCAGCTTGGAACCGGCGGGGGCAGGTACTGAAGCTTTCTTT.

This clonotype was found many times. The chain combines TRBV20-1 with TRBJ1-4, with D unclear. Trimming pared 0 bases from V and 8 bases from J, leaving 7 bases between. CDR1 and CDR2 (germline): DFQATT, SNEGSKA (reference sequence). The CDR3 extends over 12 amino acids. CDR3: CSARDLGEKLFF. CDR3 sequence (DNA): TGCAGTGCTAGAGATCTCGGGGAAAAACTGTTTTTT.

This clonotype was detected only a few times. J is TRBJ1-2 and V is TRBV20-1; the D is unclear. Germline loops: CDR1 DFQATT, CDR2 SNEGSKA (reference sequence). The CDR3 consists of 12 residues. The V gene lost 2 bases and the J gene lost 0 bases, with 4 bases spanning the gap. The CDR3 here is CSARWANYGYTF. The CDR3 DNA is TGCAGTGCTAGATGGGCTAACTATGGCTACACCTTC.

A few counts support this clonotype. J is TRBJ1-5 and V is TRBV2; D gene uncertain. Trimming took off 5 bases at V and 6 bases at J, with 14 bases between the two ends. Germline V gene sequence: CDR1 SNHLY, CDR2 FYNNEI. This CDR3 has 14 residues. In DNA, the CDR3 is TGTGCCAGCAGTCCCATTTTTGAGGGTCAGCCCCAGCATTTT. It yields the protein CASSPIFEGQPQHF. Full variable domain (outside the CDR3, taken from reference TRBV2 and TRBJ1-5): EPEVTQTPSHQVTQMGQEVILRCVPISNHLYFYWYRQILGQKVEFLVSFYNNEISEKSEIFDDQFSVERPDGSNFTLKIRSTKLEDSAMYFCASSPIFEGQPQHFGDGTRLSIL.

In this sample, this clonotype turned up once. The chain is built from TRBV5-1 and TRBJ1-1, with 7 nucleotides matching TRBD1. Germline V gene data show CDR1 as SGHRS and CDR2 as YFSETQ. There are 12 residues in the CDR3. The junction had 4 bases not matched to a gene; V was cut back by 4 bases and J by 7 bases. CDR3 sequence reads: CASSLGQSEAFF. Here the CDR3 DNA reads TGCGCCAGCAGCCTGGGACAGAGTGAAGCTTTCTTT.

J is TRBJ2-7 and V is TRBV7-2; 9 nucleotides match TRBD2. V was clipped by 2 bases and J by 2 bases; unmatched bases: 7. CDR1 and CDR2 (germline): SGHTA, FQGNSA. This CDR3 contains 16 residues. In DNA, the CDR3 is TGTGCCAGCAGCTTACCCATAGCGGGGGCAGCCTACGAGCAGTACTTC. Its protein product is CASSLPIAGAAYEQYF.

The rearrangement joins TRBV11-2 to TRBJ2-7; D is possibly TRBD2 (5 bases). Germline V gives CDR1 SGHAT, CDR2 FQNNGV. V lost 0 bases to trimming and J lost 2 bases, with 14 bases between them. CDR3 length: 16 amino acids. The CDR3 reads CASSLDLVGVAYEQYF. CDR3 DNA: TGTGCCAGCAGCTTAGATTTAGTGGGAGTTGCCTACGAGCAGTACTTC.

This clonotype came up many times. The chain is built from TRBV7-9 and TRBJ2-2; D is perhaps TRBD1 (6 bases). V was shortened by 4 bases and J by 6 bases, with 9 bases between the two germline ends. This CDR3 is built from 13 residues. Germline V gene data show CDR1 as SEHNR and CDR2 as FQNEAQ (reference sequence). The CDR3 sequence: CASSSQGAGELFF. In nucleotides, the CDR3 is TGTGCCAGCAGCTCACAGGGAGCCGGGGAGCTGTTTTTT.

The sample holds many counts of this clonotype. The chain uses TRBV20-1 and TRBJ1-5; possible D gene TRBD1, 6 bases. This CDR3 comprises 12 residues. V lost 4 bases and J 4 bases, leaving 8 bases between the germline ends. The germline CDR1 and CDR2 sequences are DFQATT and SNEGSKA (reference sequence). The CDR3 DNA is TGCAGTGCTAACGGACAGAATCAGCCCCAGCATTTT. Its translation: CSANGQNQPQHF.

The chain employs TRBV7-9 and TRBJ1-4; a possible D gene is TRBD1 (5 bases). This CDR3 region has 14 residues. The V gene's germline CDR1 is SEHNR and CDR2 FQNEAQ (reference sequence). The V end lost 2 bases, the J end lost 3 bases, and 7 bases lay between the germline ends. Written as DNA, the CDR3 is TGTGCCAGCAGCTTATCACAGGCTAATGAAAAACTGTTTTTT. Translated, it gives CASSLSQANEKLFF.

Many counts were recorded for this clonotype. The chain combines TRBV11-2 with TRBJ1-4; a weak D match, TRBD1 (5 bases). The CDR3 sequence is 12 residues long. V was trimmed by 5 bases and J by 8 bases, leaving 9 bases between them. Per the germline V gene, CDR1 is SGHAT and CDR2 is FQNNGV. The CDR3 DNA sequence: TGTGCCAGCAGCCTCAGGGCGGAAAAACTGTTTTTT. Translating it yields CASSLRAEKLFF.

This clonotype showed up many times. This chain links TRBV7-3 with TRBJ1-1; 9 nucleotides match TRBD1. The germline V gene encodes CDR1 SGHTA and CDR2 FQGTGA. Losses at the gene ends were 10 bases for V and 1 base for J; bases not matched to a gene: 7. This CDR3 spans 14 amino acids. DNA for the CDR3: TGTGCCACCCGGACAGGGGCCGGGAACACTGAAGCTTTCTTT. Amino acid sequence: CATRTGAGNTEAFF.

This clonotype came up many times. This chain joins TRBV11-2 and TRBJ2-1; D ambiguous. Germline values: CDR1 SGHAT, CDR2 FQNNGV. Trimming shortened V by 4 bases and J by 5 bases, and 6 bases separated the two germline ends. This CDR3 spans 12 amino acids. CDR3 sequence (DNA): TGTGCCAGCAGCTCCCGGGACAATGAGCAGTTCTTC. Translating it yields CASSSRDNEQFF.

This clonotype was observed many times. The chain employs TRBV11-2 and TRBJ2-1; 9 bases are shared with TRBD2. With 2 bases clipped from V and 4 bases from J, the junction kept 3 bases outside the gene matches. This CDR3 is 15 amino acids long. CDR1 is SGHAT, CDR2 FQNNGV, per germline. The CDR3 here is CASSLRTSAYNEQFF. The CDR3 DNA is TGTGCCAGCAGCTTAAGGACTAGCGCATACAATGAGCAGTTCTTC. The entire variable domain, with the rest obtained from reference TRBV11-2 and TRBJ2-1, is as follows: EAGVAQSPRYKIIEKRQSVAFWCNPISGHATLYWYQQILGQGPKLLIQFQNNGVVDDSQLPKDRFSAERLKGVDSTLKIQPAKLEDSAVYLCASSLRTSAYNEQFFGPGTRLTVL.

This clonotype came up many times. The chain carries TRBV28 and TRBJ2-3; 10 bases match TRBD2. This CDR3 contains 17 residues. The V gene's germline CDR1 is MDHEN and CDR2 SYDVKM. J lost 2 bases, V lost 7 bases, and 12 bases had no gene match. CDR3 DNA sequence: TGTGCCAGCATCGGAGCGGGAGGGCCCTCTTACACAGATACGCAGTATTTT. Amino acid sequence: CASIGAGGPSYTDTQYF. The whole variable domain, remainder taken from reference TRBV28 and TRBJ2-3, is DVKVTQSSRYLVKRTGEKVFLECVQDMDHENMFWYRQDPGLGLRLIYFSYDVKMKEKGDIPEGYSVSREKKERFSLILESASTNQTSMYLCASIGAGGPSYTDTQYFGPGTRLTVL.

The rearrangement joins TRBV9 to TRBJ2-2, with TRBD2 matching over 12 bases. The CDR3 extends over 16 amino acids. Germline loops: CDR1 SGDLS, CDR2 YYNGEE. J was trimmed by 5 bases and V by 3 bases; bases with no gene match: 5. The chain's CDR3 is CASSAGLAGYTGELFF. For the CDR3, the DNA is TGTGCCAGCAGCGCAGGACTAGCGGGATATACCGGGGAGCTGTTTTTT.

This clonotype showed up many times. This chain joins TRBV5-6 and TRBJ1-1; TRBD1 aligns across 8 bases. V was pared by 3 bases and J by 7 bases, with 5 bases of the junction left unmatched. The CDR3 runs to 13 residues. Per germline, CDR1 SGHDT and CDR2 YYEEEE. CDR3 sequence reads: CASSSIQGGEAFF. CDR3 DNA: TGTGCCAGCAGCTCCATACAGGGGGGTGAAGCTTTCTTT.

This chain uses TRBV7-3 with TRBJ2-1; D unclear. V was pared by 5 bases and J by 6 bases, with 14 bases between. CDR1 is SGHTA, CDR2 FQGTGA, per germline. CDR3 length: 14 residues. The CDR3 DNA reads as TGTGCCAGCAGCCCCGCAACCCGTATCAATGAGCAGTTCTTC. Protein: CASSPATRINEQFF.

In this sample, this clonotype turned up a few times. This chain joins TRBV9 and TRBJ2-2, with 12 bases lining up with TRBD2. The CDR3 contains 17 residues. V was clipped by 3 bases and J by 5 bases; unmatched bases: 8. The germline V gene encodes CDR1 SGDLS and CDR2 YYNGEE. For the CDR3, the DNA is TGTGCCAGCAGCGACGCGGGGGGGACTAGCGGGACCGGGGAGCTGTTTTTT. Translated, it gives CASSDAGGTSGTGELFF.

Concerning this clonotype: Given a much more abundant clone one base away, this may be a read error. This chain connects TRBV12-5 to TRBJ2-1; 15 bases map to TRBD2. Germline CDR1 is LGHNT and CDR2 is FRNRAP. The CDR3 has 14 residues. The CDR3 loop is CAGGLAGGGNEQFF. The DNA for the CDR3 is TGTGCTGGTGGACTAGCGGGAGGGGGTAATGAGCAGTTCTTC.

The chain is built from TRBV4-1 and TRBJ2-1, with 13 positions matching TRBD2. With 4 bases clipped from V and 6 bases from J, the junction kept 3 bases outside the gene matches. CDR3 length: 15 residues. Per the germline V gene, CDR1 is MGHRA and CDR2 is YSYEKL. The CDR3 protein is CASSPGLAGINEQFF. The CDR3 DNA sequence: TGCGCCAGCAGCCCGGGACTAGCGGGAATCAATGAGCAGTTCTTC.

This clonotype was seen at least ten times. This sequence joins TRBV3-1 and TRBJ2-1, with 10 bases aligning to TRBD1. The germline gives CDR1 LGHDT, CDR2 YNNKEL (reference sequence). CDR3 size: 18 residues. V lost 0 bases, J lost 4 bases, and 9 bases stayed unmatched. CDR3 nucleotide sequence: TGTGCCAGCAGCCAAGATGGCATTCGGGGACAGGGGTACAATGAGCAGTTCTTC. Encoded protein: CASSQDGIRGQGYNEQFF.

This clonotype was seen a few times. The genes are TRBV27 and TRBJ2-5, with 16 nucleotides matching TRBD2. This CDR3 is built from 17 residues. Losses at the gene ends were 6 bases for V and 4 bases for J; bases not matched to a gene: 8. Per germline, CDR1 MNHEY and CDR2 SMNVEV (reference sequence). The CDR3, as DNA: TGTGCCAGCAGGGGGACTAGCGGGAGGGTGGGCCGAGAGACCCAGTACTTC. Translating gives CASRGTSGRVGRETQYF.

This clonotype was detected many times. This chain links TRBV11-3 with TRBJ1-2; no reliable D call. The CDR3 runs 13 residues. Trimming shortened V by 3 bases and J by 4 bases, and 9 bases separated the two germline ends. The germline gives CDR1 SGHNT, CDR2 YENEEA. The CDR3 nucleotides are TGTGCCAGCAGCTTGGGAGAGGGCTATGGCTACACCTTC. Translating gives CASSLGEGYGYTF.